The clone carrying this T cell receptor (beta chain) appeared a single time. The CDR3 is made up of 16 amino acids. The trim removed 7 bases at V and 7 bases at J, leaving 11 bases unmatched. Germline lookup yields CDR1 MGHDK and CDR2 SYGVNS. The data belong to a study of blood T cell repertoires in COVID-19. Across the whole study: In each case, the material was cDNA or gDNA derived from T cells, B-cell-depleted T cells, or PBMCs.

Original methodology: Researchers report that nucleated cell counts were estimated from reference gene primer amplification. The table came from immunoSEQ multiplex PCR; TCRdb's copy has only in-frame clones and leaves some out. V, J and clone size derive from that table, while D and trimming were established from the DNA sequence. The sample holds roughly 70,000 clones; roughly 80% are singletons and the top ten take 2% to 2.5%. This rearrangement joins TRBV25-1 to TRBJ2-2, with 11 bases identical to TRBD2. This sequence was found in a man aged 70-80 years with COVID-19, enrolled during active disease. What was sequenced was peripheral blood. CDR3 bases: TGTGCCAGCACTCCCTCGGGTAGCGGGAGGGGCGGGGAGCTGTTTTTT. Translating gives CASTPSGSGRGGELFF.